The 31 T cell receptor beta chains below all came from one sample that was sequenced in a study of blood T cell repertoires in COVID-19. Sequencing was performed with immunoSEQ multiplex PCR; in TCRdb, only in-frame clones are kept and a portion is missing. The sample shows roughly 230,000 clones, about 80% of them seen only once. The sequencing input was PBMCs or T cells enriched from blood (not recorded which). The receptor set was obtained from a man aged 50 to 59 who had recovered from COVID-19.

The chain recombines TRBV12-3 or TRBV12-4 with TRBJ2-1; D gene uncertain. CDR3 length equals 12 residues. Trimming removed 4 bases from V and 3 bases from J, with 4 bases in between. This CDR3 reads CASSSNYNEQFF. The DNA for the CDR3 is TGTGCCAGCAGTTCCAACTACAATGAGCAGTTCTTC.

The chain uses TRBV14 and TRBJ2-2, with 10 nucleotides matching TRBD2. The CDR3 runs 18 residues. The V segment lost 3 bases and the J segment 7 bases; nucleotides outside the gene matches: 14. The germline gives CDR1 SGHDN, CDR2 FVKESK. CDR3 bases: TGTGCCAGCAGCCATCTGCCCCGGCTAGCGGGGGTCGGCGGGGAGCTGTTTTTT. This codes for CASSHLPRLAGVGGELFF.

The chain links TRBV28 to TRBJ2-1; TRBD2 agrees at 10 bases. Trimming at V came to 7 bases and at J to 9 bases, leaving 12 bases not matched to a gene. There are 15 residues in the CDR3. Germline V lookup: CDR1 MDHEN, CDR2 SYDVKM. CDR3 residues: CASTILSGRAGEQFF. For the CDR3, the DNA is TGTGCCAGCACCATATTAAGCGGGAGGGCTGGTGAGCAGTTCTTC.

The CDR3 bases are TGTGCCAGCAGTTCCCCAGGGTACGAGCAGTACTTC. Encoded protein: CASSSPGYEQYF. The genes are TRBV6-5 and TRBJ2-7; D may be TRBD1 (5 bases). The CDR3 length is 12 residues. Trimming pared 4 bases from V and 4 bases from J, leaving 8 bases between. From germline, CDR1 is MNHEY and CDR2 SVGAGI.

The CDR3 bases are TGCGCCAGCAGCTTGGAGTCAGGAAGGGGCCTCCACTTT. As protein: CASSLESGRGLHF. The rearrangement uses TRBV5-1 and TRBJ1-6; tentative D call: TRBD1 (5 bases). The CDR3 contains 13 residues. The V and J ends lost 0 bases and 15 bases respectively, with 13 bases between them. The germline V gene encodes CDR1 SGHRS and CDR2 YFSETQ.

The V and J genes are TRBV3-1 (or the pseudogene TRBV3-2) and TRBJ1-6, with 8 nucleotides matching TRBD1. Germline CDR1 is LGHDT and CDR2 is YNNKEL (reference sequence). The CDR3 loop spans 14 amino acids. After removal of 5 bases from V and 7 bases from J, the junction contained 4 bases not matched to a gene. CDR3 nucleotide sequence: TGTGCCAGCAGCAACCGGGACAGGAATTCACCCCTCCACTTT. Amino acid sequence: CASSNRDRNSPLHF.

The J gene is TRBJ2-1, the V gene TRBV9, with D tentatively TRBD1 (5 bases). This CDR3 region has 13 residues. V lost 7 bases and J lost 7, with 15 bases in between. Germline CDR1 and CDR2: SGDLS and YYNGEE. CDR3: CASGKGSGNEQFF. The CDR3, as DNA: TGTGCCAGCGGAAAGGGGTCAGGAAATGAGCAGTTCTTC.

CDR3 sequence: CAIRDGGVRETQYF. For the CDR3, the DNA is TGTGCCATCAGGGACGGAGGGGTTCGTGAGACCCAGTACTTC. The V and J genes are TRBV10-3 and TRBJ2-5; tentatively, D is TRBD2 (6 bases). Germline assignment: CDR1 ENHRY and CDR2 SYGVKD. The CDR3 totals 14 residues. V was clipped by 6 bases and J by 5 bases, with 16 bases between them.

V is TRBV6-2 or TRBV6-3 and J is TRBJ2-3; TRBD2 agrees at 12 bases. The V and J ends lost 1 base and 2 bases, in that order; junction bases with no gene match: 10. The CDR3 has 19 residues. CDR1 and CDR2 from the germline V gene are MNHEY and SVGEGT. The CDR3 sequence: CASSYWASGGAGDTDTQYF. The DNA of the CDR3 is TGTGCCAGCAGTTACTGGGCTAGCGGGGGGGCAGGTGACACAGATACGCAGTATTTT.

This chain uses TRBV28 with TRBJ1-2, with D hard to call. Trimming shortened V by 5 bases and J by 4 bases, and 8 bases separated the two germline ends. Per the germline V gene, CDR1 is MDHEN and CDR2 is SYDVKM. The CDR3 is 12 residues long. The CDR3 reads CASSESSYGYTF. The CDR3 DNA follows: TGTGCCAGCAGTGAGAGTTCCTATGGCTACACCTTC.

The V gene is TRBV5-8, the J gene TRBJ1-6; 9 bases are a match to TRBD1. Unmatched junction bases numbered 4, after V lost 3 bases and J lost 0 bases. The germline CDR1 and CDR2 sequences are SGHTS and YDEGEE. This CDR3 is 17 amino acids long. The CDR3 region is CASSSLTGGSYNSPLHF. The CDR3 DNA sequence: TGTGCCAGCAGCTCATTGACAGGGGGCTCCTATAATTCACCCCTCCACTTT.

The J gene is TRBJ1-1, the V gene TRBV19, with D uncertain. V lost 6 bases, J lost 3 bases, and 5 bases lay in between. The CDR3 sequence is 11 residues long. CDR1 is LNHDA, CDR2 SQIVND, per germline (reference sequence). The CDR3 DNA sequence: TGTGCCAGTAGCCTCTACACTGAAGCTTTCTTT. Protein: CASSLYTEAFF. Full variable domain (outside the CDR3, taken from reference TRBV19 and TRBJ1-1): DGGITQSPKYLFRKEGQNVTLSCEQNLNHDAMYWYRQDPGQGLRLIYYSQIVNDFQKGDIAEGYSVSREKKESFPLTVTSAQKNPTAFYLCASSLYTEAFFGQGTRLTVV.

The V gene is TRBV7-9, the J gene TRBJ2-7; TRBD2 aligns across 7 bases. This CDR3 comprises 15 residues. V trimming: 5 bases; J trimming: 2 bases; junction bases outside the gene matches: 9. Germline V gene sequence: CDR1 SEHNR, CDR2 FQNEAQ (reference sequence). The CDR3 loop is CASSPQASGPYEQYF. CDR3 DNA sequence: TGTGCCAGCAGCCCACAGGCTAGCGGCCCCTACGAGCAGTACTTC. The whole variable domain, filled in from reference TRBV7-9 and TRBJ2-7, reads DTGVSQNPRHKITKRGQNVTFRCDPISEHNRLYWYRQTLGQGPEFLTYFQNEAQLEKSRLLSDRFSAERPKGSFSTLEIQRTEQGDSAMYLCASSPQASGPYEQYFGPGTRLTVT.

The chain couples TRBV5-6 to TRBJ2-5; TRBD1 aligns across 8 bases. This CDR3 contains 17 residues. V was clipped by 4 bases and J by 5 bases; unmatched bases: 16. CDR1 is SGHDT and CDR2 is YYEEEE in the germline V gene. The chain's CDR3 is CASSAYNRGIFQETQYF. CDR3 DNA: TGTGCCAGCAGCGCCTACAACAGGGGGATTTTCCAGGAGACCCAGTACTTC.

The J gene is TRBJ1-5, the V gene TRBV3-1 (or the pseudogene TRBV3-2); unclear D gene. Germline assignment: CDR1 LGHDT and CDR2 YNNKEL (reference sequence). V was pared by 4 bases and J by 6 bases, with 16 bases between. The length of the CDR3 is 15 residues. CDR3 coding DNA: TGTGCCAGCAGCCCCAAGATGTGGGGAGCTCAGCCCCAGCATTTT. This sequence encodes CASSPKMWGAQPQHF.

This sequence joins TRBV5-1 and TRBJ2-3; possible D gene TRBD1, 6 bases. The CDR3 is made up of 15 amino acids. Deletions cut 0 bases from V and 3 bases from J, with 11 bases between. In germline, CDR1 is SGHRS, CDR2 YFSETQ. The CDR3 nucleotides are TGCGCCAGCAGCTTGGGCATTACAGGGACAGATACGCAGTATTTT. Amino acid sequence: CASSLGITGTDTQYF.

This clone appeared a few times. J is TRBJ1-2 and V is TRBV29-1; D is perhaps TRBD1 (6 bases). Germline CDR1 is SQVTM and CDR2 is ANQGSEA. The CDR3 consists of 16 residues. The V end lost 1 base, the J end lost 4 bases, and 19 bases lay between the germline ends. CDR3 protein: CSVEADSLTGSYGYTF. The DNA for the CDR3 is TGCAGCGTTGAAGCGGACAGCCTGACGGGGTCCTATGGCTACACCTTC.

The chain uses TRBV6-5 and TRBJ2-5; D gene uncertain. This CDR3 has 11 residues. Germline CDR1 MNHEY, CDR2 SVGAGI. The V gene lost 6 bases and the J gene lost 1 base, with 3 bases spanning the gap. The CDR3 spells CASRSQETQYF. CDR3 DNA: TGTGCCAGCAGGAGCCAAGAGACCCAGTACTTC.

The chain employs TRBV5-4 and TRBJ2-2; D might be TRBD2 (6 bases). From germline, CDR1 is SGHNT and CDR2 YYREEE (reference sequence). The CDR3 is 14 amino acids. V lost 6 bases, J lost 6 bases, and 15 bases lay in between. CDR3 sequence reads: CASTAPSSAGELFF. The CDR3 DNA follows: TGTGCCAGCACCGCCCCCTCTAGCGCCGGGGAGCTGTTTTTT.

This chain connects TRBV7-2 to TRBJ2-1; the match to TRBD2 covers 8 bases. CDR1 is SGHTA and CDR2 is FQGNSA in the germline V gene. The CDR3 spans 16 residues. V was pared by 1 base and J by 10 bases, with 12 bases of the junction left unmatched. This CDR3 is CASSLELAGRLGEQFF. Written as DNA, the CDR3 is TGTGCCAGCAGCTTAGAGCTAGCGGGCCGCTTGGGAGAGCAGTTCTTC.

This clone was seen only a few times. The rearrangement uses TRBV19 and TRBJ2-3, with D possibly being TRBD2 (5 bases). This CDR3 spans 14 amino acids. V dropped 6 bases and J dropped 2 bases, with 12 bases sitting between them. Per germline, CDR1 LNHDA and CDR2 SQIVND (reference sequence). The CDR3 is CASSLNGNTDTQYF. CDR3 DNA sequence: TGTGCCAGTAGCTTAAACGGGAACACAGATACGCAGTATTTT.

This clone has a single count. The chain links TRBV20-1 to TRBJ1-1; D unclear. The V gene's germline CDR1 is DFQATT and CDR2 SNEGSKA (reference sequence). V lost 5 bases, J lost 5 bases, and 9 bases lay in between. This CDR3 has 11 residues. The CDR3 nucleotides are TGCAGTGCTGCCGCGGGTACTGAAGCTTTCTTT. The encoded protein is CSAAAGTEAFF.

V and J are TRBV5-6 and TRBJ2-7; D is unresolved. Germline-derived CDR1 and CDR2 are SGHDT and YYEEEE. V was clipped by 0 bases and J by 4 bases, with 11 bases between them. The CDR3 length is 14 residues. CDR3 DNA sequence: TGTGCCAGCAGCTTGGTCACCAGGATTTACGAGCAGTACTTC. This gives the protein CASSLVTRIYEQYF.

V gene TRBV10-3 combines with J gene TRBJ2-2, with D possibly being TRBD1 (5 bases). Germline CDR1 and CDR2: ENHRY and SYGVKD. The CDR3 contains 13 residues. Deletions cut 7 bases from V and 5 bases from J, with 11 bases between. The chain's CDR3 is CAINQGRTGELFF. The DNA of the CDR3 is TGTGCCATCAACCAGGGTAGAACCGGGGAGCTGTTTTTT.

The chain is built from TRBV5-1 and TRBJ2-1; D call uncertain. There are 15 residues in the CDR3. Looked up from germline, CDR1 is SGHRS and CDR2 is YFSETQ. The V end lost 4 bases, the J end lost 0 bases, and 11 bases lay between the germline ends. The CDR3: CASSVQVNSYNEQFF. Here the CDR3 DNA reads TGCGCCAGCAGCGTGCAGGTTAACTCCTACAATGAGCAGTTCTTC.

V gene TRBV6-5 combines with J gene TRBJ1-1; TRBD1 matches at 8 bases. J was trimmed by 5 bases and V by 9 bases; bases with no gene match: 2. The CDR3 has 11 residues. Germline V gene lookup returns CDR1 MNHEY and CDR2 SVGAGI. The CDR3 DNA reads TGTGCCAGTACAGGGGGGACTGAAGCTTTCTTT. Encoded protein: CASTGGTEAFF.

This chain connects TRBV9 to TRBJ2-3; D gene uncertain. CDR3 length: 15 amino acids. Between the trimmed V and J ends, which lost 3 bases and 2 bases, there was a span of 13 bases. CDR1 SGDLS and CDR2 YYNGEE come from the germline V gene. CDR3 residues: CASSGNPGNTDTQYF. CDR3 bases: TGTGCCAGCAGCGGTAACCCGGGTAACACAGATACGCAGTATTTT.

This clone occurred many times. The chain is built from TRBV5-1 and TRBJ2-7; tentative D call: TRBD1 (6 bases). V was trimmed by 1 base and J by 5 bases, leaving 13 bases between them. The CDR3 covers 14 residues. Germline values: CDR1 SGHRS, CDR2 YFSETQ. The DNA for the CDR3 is TGCGCCAGCAGCTTGCGACAGGTCAAAGACGAGCAGTACTTC. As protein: CASSLRQVKDEQYF.

The CDR3 coding sequence is TGTGCCACCAGTGATTGGGGGACTAACAATGAGCAGTTCTTC. The encoded protein is CATSDWGTNNEQFF. The genes are TRBV24-1 and TRBJ2-1; 7 nucleotides align to TRBD2. The CDR3 has 14 amino acids. The germline V gene has CDR1 KGHDR and CDR2 SFDVKD. The ends lost 2 bases at V and 5 bases at J; junction bases unmatched: 2.

In DNA, the CDR3 is TGCGCCAGCAGCCAAGGACACAAAAGGGGGTACGAGCAGTACTTC. Residues: CASSQGHKRGYEQYF. The chain is built from TRBV4-1 and TRBJ2-7; maybe TRBD1 (6 bases). The CDR3 runs 15 residues. The germline V and J ends were trimmed by 1 base and 4 bases, with 14 bases remaining between them. Germline-derived CDR1 and CDR2 are MGHRA and YSYEKL.

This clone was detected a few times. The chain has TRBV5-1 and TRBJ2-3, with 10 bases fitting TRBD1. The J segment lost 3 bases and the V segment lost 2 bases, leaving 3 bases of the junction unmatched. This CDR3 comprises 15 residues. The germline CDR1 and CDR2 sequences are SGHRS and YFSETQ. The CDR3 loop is CASSFRDRGTDTQYF. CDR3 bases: TGCGCCAGCAGCTTCCGGGACAGGGGAACAGATACGCAGTATTTT.